Below are 17 T cell receptor beta chains sequenced from a single sample in a study of blood T cell repertoires in COVID-19. Profiled with immunoSEQ multiplex PCR; TCRdb holds only in-frame clones, not every one. The sample comprises 75,000 to 100,000 clones, approximately 85% of which are singletons, and about 6.7% rests with the top ten. The sample was peripheral blood. These receptors originate from an older man with acute or convalescent COVID-19.

The rearrangement links TRBV3-1 (or the pseudogene TRBV3-2) to TRBJ1-1; D gene uncertain. Germline V lookup: CDR1 LGHDT, CDR2 YNNKEL (reference sequence). This CDR3 is 14 amino acids long. The V end was cut by 3 bases, the J end by 4 bases, with 12 bases between. The CDR3 coding sequence is TGTGCCAGCAGCCAGCCCCAGGTCTCCACTGAAGCTTTCTTT. Amino acids: CASSQPQVSTEAFF.

The rearrangement links TRBV2 to TRBJ1-3; TRBD1 matches 7 bases. V shed 11 bases, J shed 2 bases, and the junction held 12 bases outside the gene matches. The length of the CDR3 is 15 residues. Germline loops: CDR1 SNHLY, CDR2 FYNNEI. The CDR3 here is CAGGEGARTGNTIYF. The CDR3 DNA sequence: TGTGCCGGGGGAGAGGGGGCGAGGACTGGAAACACCATATATTTT.

This chain connects TRBV3-1 (or the pseudogene TRBV3-2) to TRBJ2-3, with 9 nucleotides matching TRBD2. The length of the CDR3 is 16 residues. The V and J ends lost 4 bases and 2 bases, in that order; junction bases with no gene match: 7. Per germline, CDR1 LGHDT and CDR2 YNNKEL (reference sequence). Written as DNA, the CDR3 is TGTGCCAGCAGCCGAGGTCGACTAGCGGTCACAGATACGCAGTATTTT. Its translation: CASSRGRLAVTDTQYF.

V gene TRBV4-3 combines with J gene TRBJ2-3; D remains unclear. Germline values: CDR1 LGHNA, CDR2 YSLEER. Trimming shortened V by 0 bases and J by 3 bases, and 10 bases separated the two germline ends. The CDR3 has 15 amino acids. CDR3 in DNA: TGCGCCAGCAGCCAAGAGGTCAGGTTAACAGATACGCAGTATTTT. Translated: CASSQEVRLTDTQYF.

This chain connects TRBV19 to TRBJ1-2, with a possible D match to TRBD1 (5 bases). Germline CDR1 is LNHDA and CDR2 is SQIVND (reference sequence). Trimming took off 10 bases at V and 6 bases at J, with 30 bases between the two ends. The CDR3 totals 17 residues. The CDR3 is CATRKGFGAAFRDGYTF. CDR3 coding DNA: TGTGCCACCAGAAAAGGATTTGGGGCAGCCTTCAGGGATGGCTACACCTTC. Together with reference TRBV19 and TRBJ1-2, the CDR3 gives the full variable domain: DGGITQSPKYLFRKEGQNVTLSCEQNLNHDAMYWYRQDPGQGLRLIYYSQIVNDFQKGDIAEGYSVSREKKESFPLTVTSAQKNPTAFYLCATRKGFGAAFRDGYTFGSGTRLTVV.

This chain links TRBV4-3 with TRBJ2-7; D is uncertain. Germline V gene data show CDR1 as LGHNA and CDR2 as YSLEER. The CDR3 is 14 amino acids. The V gene lost 1 base and the J gene lost 6 bases, with 13 bases spanning the gap. The CDR3 loop is CASSQVSGPGEQYF. The DNA for the CDR3 is TGCGCCAGCAGCCAAGTGTCGGGTCCGGGCGAGCAGTACTTC.

The V call is TRBV10-3, the J call TRBJ1-6; the match to TRBD1 covers 11 bases. In germline, CDR1 is ENHRY, CDR2 SYGVKD. Trimming at V came to 4 bases and at J to 10 bases, leaving 9 bases not matched to a gene. The CDR3 runs 16 residues. This CDR3 is CAISANLGQGESPLHF. The CDR3 DNA follows: TGTGCCATCAGTGCTAATCTGGGACAGGGGGAATCACCCCTCCACTTT.

This chain links TRBV3-1 (or the pseudogene TRBV3-2) with TRBJ2-7; TRBD1 matches 11 bases. CDR1 and CDR2 from the germline V gene are LGHDT and YNNKEL (reference sequence). This CDR3 is 13 amino acids long. The junction had 1 base not matched to a gene; V was cut back by 6 bases and J by 3 bases. The CDR3 DNA follows: TGTGCCAGCAGGGGACAGGGGGGCTACGAGCAGTACTTC. Translated, it gives CASRGQGGYEQYF.

The V gene is TRBV15, the J gene TRBJ1-2; D perhaps matches TRBD1 (5 bases). V was trimmed by 3 bases and J by 8 bases, leaving 10 bases between them. The CDR3 spans 12 residues. CDR1 LNHNV and CDR2 YYDKDF come from the germline V gene (reference sequence). In DNA, the CDR3 is TGTGCCACCAGCAGCCAGGGATGGGGCTACACCTTC. It yields the protein CATSSQGWGYTF.

The chain employs TRBV7-2 and TRBJ1-6; TRBD1 might be the D (6 bases). This CDR3 has 16 amino acids. Between the trimmed V and J ends, which lost 2 bases and 10 bases, there was a span of 18 bases. The germline gives CDR1 SGHTA, CDR2 FQGNSA. CDR3 sequence (DNA): TGTGCCAGCAGCTTATGGGCGGGGGACACTGGGTCACCCCTCCACTTT. Residues: CASSLWAGDTGSPLHF.

J is TRBJ1-2 and V is TRBV5-1; no definite D call. V lost 6 bases and J lost 0, with 15 bases in between. Per the germline V gene, CDR1 is SGHRS and CDR2 is YFSETQ. The CDR3 extends over 15 amino acids. The CDR3 bases are TGCGCCAGCACCCAGACTCCGCAGCCTAACTATGGCTACACCTTC. It specifies CASTQTPQPNYGYTF.

The V call is TRBV27, the J call TRBJ2-3, with a possible D match to TRBD2 (6 bases). V was pared by 4 bases and J by 6 bases, with 20 bases between. Germline-derived CDR1 and CDR2 are MNHEY and SMNVEV (reference sequence). This CDR3 contains 16 residues. The CDR3 sequence: CASSSPVWGVRDTQYF. Written as DNA, the CDR3 is TGTGCCAGCAGTTCCCCGGTTTGGGGGGTCAGGGATACGCAGTATTTT.

The V call is TRBV2, the J call TRBJ1-3; 11 nucleotides agree with TRBD1. This CDR3 is 16 amino acids long. Trimming removed 5 bases from V and 2 bases from J; junction bases left unmatched: 5. Germline V gene sequence: CDR1 SNHLY, CDR2 FYNNEI. The CDR3 sequence is CASSRDRGIAGNTIYF. In nucleotides, the CDR3 is TGTGCCAGCAGTCGGGACAGGGGGATTGCTGGAAACACCATATATTTT.

The chain recombines TRBV30 with TRBJ1-1, with 7 bases that match TRBD1. The CDR3 spans 14 residues. With V trimmed by 1 base and J by 1 base, 3 bases remained unmatched. The germline V gene has CDR1 GTSNPN and CDR2 SVGIG (reference sequence). Here the CDR3 DNA reads TGTGCCTGGAGTGCGGGACAGAGGAACACTGAAGCTTTCTTT. It yields the protein CAWSAGQRNTEAFF.

The chain uses TRBV3-1 (or the pseudogene TRBV3-2) and TRBJ2-1; TRBD2 matches at 11 bases. Looked up from germline, CDR1 is LGHDT and CDR2 is YNNKEL (reference sequence). The V segment lost 6 bases and the J segment 8 bases; nucleotides outside the gene matches: 12. The CDR3 has 16 amino acids. CDR3: CASRPGTSGFGDEQFF. The CDR3 DNA reads TGTGCCAGCAGACCCGGGACTAGCGGCTTCGGGGATGAGCAGTTCTTC.

This chain uses TRBV3-1 (or the pseudogene TRBV3-2) with TRBJ2-3; possible D gene TRBD2, 6 bases. The CDR3 consists of 16 residues. Trimming shortened V by 2 bases and J by 7 bases, and 19 bases separated the two germline ends. Germline values: CDR1 LGHDT, CDR2 YNNKEL (reference sequence). DNA for the CDR3: TGTGCCAGCAGCCAACCTCATAGCCGGCGGGGCCATACGCAGTATTTT. It translates to CASSQPHSRRGHTQYF.

This clone showed up just once. This chain connects TRBV29-1 to TRBJ2-3; 9 bases line up with TRBD2. This CDR3 has 13 amino acids. CDR1 and CDR2 from the germline V gene are SQVTM and ANQGSEA. The V gene end was trimmed by 3 bases and the J gene end by 5 bases; junction bases not matched to a gene: 3. In DNA form, the CDR3 reads TGCAGCGTTGACCTAGCGGGGATAGATACGCAGTATTTT. Protein product: CSVDLAGIDTQYF.